A selection of T cell receptor beta chains follows, all from one sample in a study of T cell responses to AZD1222 COVID-19 vaccine. Sequencing used immunoSEQ multiplex PCR; TCRdb keeps in-frame clones, though not all of them. Among over 100,000 clones, about 89% were seen once, and the ten largest hold roughly 6.5%. Material: peripheral blood, obtained on day 0 of AZD1222 vaccination. All receptors come from an adult in good health. The CDR3 runs from the conserved cysteine through the conserved F or W. The D gene is left open where the match is weak. Clone size appears in some rows only: once, few, many, or a class for an expanded clone.

D gene,V gene,clone size,J gene,CDR3 DNA,CDR3 protein
.,TRBV5-1,.,TRBJ1-3,TGCGCCAGCAGCTCGTCCCCCAGTAGCTCTGGAAACACCATATATTTT,CASSSSPSSSGNTIYF
.,TRBV4-1,.,TRBJ2-1,TGCGCCAGCAGCCAAGATCCCCGGGACAATGAGCAGTTCTTC,CASSQDPRDNEQFF
.,TRBV30,.,TRBJ2-6,TGTGCCTGGAGTGTAACAGGGCCCTCTGGGGCCAACGTCCTGACTTTC,CAWSVTGPSGANVLTF
.,TRBV13,.,TRBJ1-4,TGTGCCAGCAGCCCGTCGGGAGGGTCTAATGAAAAACTGTTTTTT,CASSPSGGSNEKLFF
.,TRBV29-1,.,TRBJ1-1,TGCAGCGTTGAAGGAGAAAACACTGAAGCTTTCTTT,CSVEGENTEAFF
.,TRBV12-3/TRBV12-4,.,TRBJ1-6,TGTGCCAGCAGTTTAAATTCACCCCTCCACTTT,CASSLNSPLHF
.,TRBV28,.,TRBJ1-2,TGTGCCAGCAGTTCCCTTCGGGGCTACACCTTC,CASSSLRGYTF
.,TRBV19,few,TRBJ1-1,TGTGCCAGTATGGGGCCTACCCTGAACACTGAAGCTTTCTTT,CASMGPTLNTEAFF
.,TRBV19,.,TRBJ1-2,TGTGCCAGTAGGCCCTCAACCGCTAACTATGGCTACACCTTC,CASRPSTANYGYTF
TRBD2,TRBV18,.,TRBJ2-1,TGTGCCAGCTCACCAAGCGGGGGGTTCGACAATGAGCAGTTCTTC,CASSPSGGFDNEQFF
.,TRBV4-1,.,TRBJ2-3,TGCGCCAGCAGCCAAGGGTCAGGCATGGATACGCAGTATTTT,CASSQGSGMDTQYF
.,TRBV7-2,.,TRBJ2-6,TGTGCCAGCAGCTTTAAGGCTGGGGCCAACGTCCTGACTTTC,CASSFKAGANVLTF
.,TRBV9,.,TRBJ2-2,TGTGCCAGCAGCGTAGCGGGGTTGTTGACCGGGGAGCTGTTTTTT,CASSVAGLLTGELFF
TRBD1,TRBV14,.,TRBJ1-5,TGTGCCAGCAGCCAAGGGGACAGGGGCTATAGCAATCAGCCCCAGCATTTT,CASSQGDRGYSNQPQHF
.,TRBV29-1,.,TRBJ1-1,TGCAGCGTTGAGGAAGGTCAATGGGTCACTGAAGCTTTCTTT,CSVEEGQWVTEAFF
.,TRBV6-2/TRBV6-3,.,TRBJ2-7,TGTGCCAGCAGTTACGGGTCCCACGAGCAGTACTTC,CASSYGSHEQYF
.,TRBV5-1,.,TRBJ2-2,TGCGCCAGCAAACGCACCGGGGAGCTGTTTTTT,CASKRTGELFF
.,TRBV11-3,.,TRBJ1-3,TGTGCCAGCAGCTCGGAATTTGGAAACACCATATATTTT,CASSSEFGNTIYF
.,TRBV30,once,TRBJ2-7,TGTGCCTGGAGTGTACCGGGCGAGCAGTACTTC,CAWSVPGEQYF
.,TRBV24-1,.,TRBJ1-4,TGTGCCACCAGGGGATCCCGGGGCCTGGAAAAAACTAATGAAAAACTGTTTTTT,CATRGSRGLEKTNEKLFF
TRBD2,TRBV7-2,.,TRBJ2-3,TGTGCCAGCAGCTTAGGGGCCCTAGCGGGGGGGCCGAAAGATACGCAGTATTTT,CASSLGALAGGPKDTQYF
TRBD1,TRBV5-4,.,TRBJ1-1,TGTGCCAGCAGCTCAGGACAGGCGAACACTGAAGCTTTCTTT,CASSSGQANTEAFF
.,TRBV5-1,.,TRBJ1-6,TGCGCCAGCAGCTGGGGGAGCTCCTATAATTCACCCCTCCACTTT,CASSWGSSYNSPLHF
.,TRBV4-2,.,TRBJ1-1,TGTGCCAGCAGCCCGGAAAGTAGGTACACTGAAGCTTTCTTT,CASSPESRYTEAFF
.,TRBV5-6,.,TRBJ1-2,TGTGCCAGCAGCTCACAGGGCACCTATGGCTACACCTTC,CASSSQGTYGYTF
.,TRBV7-2,.,TRBJ2-7,TGTGCCAGCAGCTTGGCCGGACTAACCTACGAGCAGTACTTC,CASSLAGLTYEQYF
.,TRBV11-2,.,TRBJ1-1,TGTGCCAGCAGCTTAGCTCCTGTCCCGTTCACTGAAGCTTTCTTT,CASSLAPVPFTEAFF
TRBD1,TRBV27,.,TRBJ2-2,TGTGCCAGCAGTTCGCTCACCAGGGGGTACACCGGGGAGCTGTTTTTT,CASSSLTRGYTGELFF
.,TRBV7-9,.,TRBJ2-7,TGTGCCAGCAGCTTTTTACCCCAAGGAGGGGGATCCTACGAGCAGTACTTC,CASSFLPQGGGSYEQYF
TRBD2,TRBV5-6,.,TRBJ2-2,TGTGCCAGCAGTCCTCTAGCGGGGGGCACGAACACCGGGGAGCTGTTTTTT,CASSPLAGGTNTGELFF
.,TRBV25-1,.,TRBJ1-6,TGTGCCAGCAGTGAGGCAGCCAGGGGCCGCTATAATTCACCCCTCCACTTT,CASSEAARGRYNSPLHF
.,TRBV30,.,TRBJ1-2,TGTCTGATAGGACAGAACTATGGCTACACCTTC,CLIGQNYGYTF